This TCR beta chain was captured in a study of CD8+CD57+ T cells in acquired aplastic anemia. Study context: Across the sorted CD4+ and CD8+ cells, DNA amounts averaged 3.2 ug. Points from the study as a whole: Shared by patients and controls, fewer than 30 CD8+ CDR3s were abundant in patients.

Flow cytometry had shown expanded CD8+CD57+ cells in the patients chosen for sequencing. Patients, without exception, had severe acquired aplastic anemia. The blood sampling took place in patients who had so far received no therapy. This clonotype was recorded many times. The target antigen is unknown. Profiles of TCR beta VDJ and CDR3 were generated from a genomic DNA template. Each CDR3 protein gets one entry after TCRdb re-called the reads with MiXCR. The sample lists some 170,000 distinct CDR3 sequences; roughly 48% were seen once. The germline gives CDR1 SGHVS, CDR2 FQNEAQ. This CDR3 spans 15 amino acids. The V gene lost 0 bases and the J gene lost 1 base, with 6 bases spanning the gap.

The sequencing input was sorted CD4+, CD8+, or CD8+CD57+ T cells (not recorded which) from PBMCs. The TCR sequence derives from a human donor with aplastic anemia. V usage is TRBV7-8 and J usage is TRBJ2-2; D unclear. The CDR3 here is CASSLAGLNTGELFF. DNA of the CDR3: TGTGCCAGCAGCTTAGCTGGGTTGAACACCGGGGAGCTGTTTTTT.